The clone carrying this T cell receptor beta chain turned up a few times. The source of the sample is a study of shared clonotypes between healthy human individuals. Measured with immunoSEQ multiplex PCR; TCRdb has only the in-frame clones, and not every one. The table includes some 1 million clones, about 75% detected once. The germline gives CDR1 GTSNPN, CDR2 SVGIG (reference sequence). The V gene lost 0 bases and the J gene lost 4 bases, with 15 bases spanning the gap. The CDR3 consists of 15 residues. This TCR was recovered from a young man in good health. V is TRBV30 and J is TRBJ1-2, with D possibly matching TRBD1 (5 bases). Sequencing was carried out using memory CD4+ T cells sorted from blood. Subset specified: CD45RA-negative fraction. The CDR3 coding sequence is TGTGCCTGGAGTGTACGTCGGTCAAGGGGCTATGGCTACACCTTC. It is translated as CAWSVRRSRGYGYTF. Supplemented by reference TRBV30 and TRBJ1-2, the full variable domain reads SQTIHQWPATLVQPVGSPLSLECTVEGTSNPNLYWYRQAAGRGLQLLFYSVGIGQISSEVPQNLSASRPQDRQFILSSKKLLLSDSGFYLCAWSVRRSRGYGYTFGSGTRLTVV.